This T cell receptor (beta chain) emerged from a study of blood T cell repertoires in COVID-19. Measured with immunoSEQ multiplex PCR; TCRdb has only the in-frame clones, and not every one. The sample lists under 150,000 clones; roughly 84% were seen once. Trimming cost V 6 bases and J 7 bases, with 12 bases left between them. In germline, CDR1 is MGHDK, CDR2 SYGVNS. This CDR3 spans 12 amino acids. Source material: peripheral blood. The genes are TRBV25-1 and TRBJ1-1; D not certain. This TCR derives from a man between 40 and 49 years old with acute or convalescent COVID-19. CDR3 in DNA: TGTGCCAGCAGAGAGGGCAGCGGTGAAGCTTTCTTT. It encodes CASREGSGEAFF.